Below, one T cell receptor beta chain is given with its context. Germline V lookup: CDR1 LNHNV, CDR2 YYDKDF (reference sequence). The CDR3 covers 13 residues. The V end lost 0 bases, the J end lost 4 bases, and 6 bases lay between the germline ends. Profiled with immunoSEQ multiplex PCR; TCRdb holds only in-frame clones, not every one. The sample has 75,000 to 100,000 clones; around half are singletons. About 90 million PBMCs supplied genomic DNA for unsorted samples. These data belong to a study of shared clonotypes between healthy human individuals. This sequence joins TRBV15 and TRBJ1-2, with a possible D match to TRBD1 (5 bases). The receptor comes from a woman between 40 and 50 years old in good health. Some clones in this sample may be carry-over from other donors' samples. Sequenced sample: PBMCs. Written as DNA, the CDR3 is TGTGCCACCAGCAGAGAAACAGGCTATGGCTACACCTTC. Translating gives CATSRETGYGYTF.